These T cell receptor beta chains were read from a single sample in a study of response to subunit inactivated influenza vaccine. TCRdb fed the RT-PCR reads into MiXCR, producing one record per CDR3 protein. The repertoire has roughly 780,000 distinct CDR3 sequences, about 18% of them found once; the top ten carry under 13%. The sequenced sample was PBMCs from blood, obtained 4 to 6 days after vaccination. The source of these receptors is a man aged 45-60 years who received an inactivated influenza vaccine. Both conserved end residues are part of each CDR3. D genes are given only for firm matches. Not all rows give a size; the values are once, few, many and, for expanded clones, a class.

CDR3 protein | CDR3 DNA | J gene | V gene | CDR3 length | clone size | D gene
CASNPDRVLNTGELFF | TGTGCCAGCAATCCGGACAGGGTGTTGAACACCGGGGAGCTGTTTTTT | TRBJ2-2 | TRBV2 | 16 | few | TRBD1
CATRAGVSTGELFF | TGTGCCACCAGAGCAGGGGTTAGCACCGGGGAGCTGTTTTTT | TRBJ2-2 | TRBV24-1 | 14 | - | -
CASSYLAGGEETQYF | TGTGCCAGCAGTTATCTAGCGGGAGGCGAGGAGACCCAGTACTTC | TRBJ2-5 | TRBV6-2/TRBV6-3 | 15 | few | TRBD2
CASSPTSGREVEETQYF | TGCGCCAGCAGCCCGACTAGCGGGAGGGAGGTTGAAGAGACCCAGTACTTC | TRBJ2-5 | TRBV5-1 | 17 | once | TRBD2
CASSQDQGNTEAFF | TGCGCCAGCAGCCAAGACCAGGGGAACACTGAAGCTTTCTTT | TRBJ1-1 | TRBV4-3 | 14 | once | -
CAIGQGANEQYF | TGTGCCATCGGACAGGGGGCAAACGAGCAGTACTTC | TRBJ2-7 | TRBV10-3 | 12 | few | TRBD1
CASSPSTGEGTDTQYF | TGTGCCAGCAGCCCTTCGACAGGGGAAGGCACAGATACGCAGTATTTT | TRBJ2-3 | TRBV9 | 16 | few | TRBD1
CSVVQGDTEAFF | TGCAGTGTTGTCCAGGGGGACACTGAAGCTTTCTTT | TRBJ1-1 | TRBV20-1 | 12 | few | TRBD1
CASSSDVTNTEAFF | TGCGCCAGCAGCTCGGACGTGACGAACACTGAAGCTTTCTTT | TRBJ1-1 | TRBV5-1 | 14 | - | -
CASTLRDRGYLDTQYF | TGTGCCAGCACCCTCCGGGACAGGGGGTATTTAGATACGCAGTATTTT | TRBJ2-3 | TRBV12-3/TRBV12-4 | 16 | few | TRBD1
CASRTGNGYTF | TGTGCCAGTAGGACAGGGAATGGCTACACCTTC | TRBJ1-2 | TRBV19 | 11 | - | TRBD1
CASSQGSSLTDTQYF | TGTGCCAGCAGCCAGGGATCCTCACTCACAGATACGCAGTATTTT | TRBJ2-3 | TRBV5-6 | 15 | few | -
CASSLRGRALNADTQYF | TGTGCCAGCAGCTTACGGGGGAGGGCCCTAAATGCAGATACGCAGTATTTT | TRBJ2-3 | TRBV7-2 | 17 | many | TRBD2
CASSREESYEQYF | TGTGCCAGCAGCCGTGAGGAATCCTACGAGCAGTACTTC | TRBJ2-7 | TRBV3-1 | 13 | - | -
CASSGGGQGARDTQYF | TGTGCCAGCAGCGGCGGGGGACAGGGGGCACGGGATACGCAGTATTTT | TRBJ2-3 | TRBV5-6 | 16 | - | TRBD1
CASRTSGIANEQFF | TGTGCCAGCCGGACTAGCGGGATTGCCAATGAGCAGTTCTTC | TRBJ2-1 | TRBV12-3/TRBV12-4 | 14 | few | TRBD2
CASSSGQGREQYF | TGTGCCAGCAGTTCCGGCCAGGGGAGAGAGCAGTACTTC | TRBJ2-7 | TRBV28 | 13 | few | -
CASRDSAVYGYTF | TGTGCCAGCAGGGACAGCGCAGTCTATGGCTACACCTTC | TRBJ1-2 | TRBV28 | 13 | - | -
CASSATTYGYTF | TGTGCCAGCAGCGCGACTACTTATGGCTACACCTTC | TRBJ1-2 | TRBV9 | 12 | few | -
CASSWGSPTNEKLFF | TGTGCCAGCAGCTGGGGGTCGCCAACTAATGAAAAACTGTTTTTT | TRBJ1-4 | TRBV5-5 | 15 | - | -
CASSLTMNTGELFF | TGCGCCAGCAGCTTGACTATGAACACCGGGGAGCTGTTTTTT | TRBJ2-2 | TRBV5-1 | 14 | few | -